Presented here are 15 T cell receptor beta chains from one specimen sequenced in a study of blood T cells in healthy people across ages. PCR was performed a second time for about 7 to 12 cycles using a sample-barcoded 5' primer and a J-beta primer mix. TCRdb processed the 5' RACE reads anew with MiXCR; each CDR3 protein has one entry. The repertoire holds fewer than 2,000,000 distinct CDR3 sequences, with about two fifths as singletons. The sequenced sample was blood. The receptors originated from a human donor in good health.

This clonotype was recorded at least ten times. The chain employs TRBV11-2 and TRBJ2-5; D is unclear. Trimming took 4 bases from V and 7 from J, leaving 16 bases between them. Germline CDR1 and CDR2: SGHAT and FQNNGV. CDR3 length: 14 residues. In nucleotides, the CDR3 is TGTGCCAGCAGCTCCAGTGGATACCGTGTGACCCAGTACTTC. It is translated as CASSSSGYRVTQYF.

This clonotype has only a few counts. This chain's CDR3 is CASSDGRQELYNEQFF. CDR3 DNA sequence: TGTGCCAGCAGCGACGGGAGACAGGAATTATACAATGAGCAGTTCTTC. J is TRBJ2-1 and V is TRBV7-9; D is possibly TRBD1 or TRBD2 (6 bases each). The length of the CDR3 is 16 residues. Germline V gene sequence: CDR1 SEHNR, CDR2 FQNEAQ (reference sequence). V lost 5 bases and J lost 4, with 18 bases in between.

The gene calls are TRBV6-5 and TRBJ2-7, with TRBD1 as a possible D gene (6 bases). The CDR3 consists of 15 residues. Germline V gene data show CDR1 as MNHEY and CDR2 as SVGAGI. Trimming removed 2 bases from V and 2 bases from J, with 13 bases in between. CDR3 region: CASSYAPGTTYEQYF. The CDR3 bases are TGTGCCAGCAGTTACGCGCCCGGGACAACCTACGAGCAGTACTTC.

In the case of this clonotype: The junction departs from the called germline gene at one end, perhaps through a read error. The chain employs TRBV6-2 or TRBV6-3 and TRBJ1-2; D is possibly TRBD1 (6 bases). CDR3 length: 14 residues. Germline CDR1 is MNHEY and CDR2 is SVGEGT. The CDR3, as DNA: TGTGCCAGCACTACTCGGACGGACAGCTATGACTACACCTTC. Translated: CASTTRTDSYDYTF.

This clonotype was seen more than once but under ten times. This chain connects TRBV6-1 to TRBJ1-2; 7 bases agree with TRBD1. Germline CDR1 MNHNS, CDR2 SASEGT. This CDR3 is built from 16 residues. Trimming cost V 5 bases and J 7 bases; bases outside gene matches: 16. The CDR3 sequence: CASSPSIRTGGIGYTF. The CDR3 DNA sequence: TGTGCCAGCAGTCCTAGTATTAGGACAGGTGGCATTGGCTACACCTTC.

The chain carries TRBV4-2 and TRBJ2-5; D possibly uses TRBD1 or TRBD2 (5 bases each). The V gene's germline CDR1 is LGHNA and CDR2 YNFKEQ. V lost 4 bases, J lost 1 base, and 13 bases lay in between. The CDR3 has 15 residues. CDR3 sequence: CASSPKGTVQETQYF. In DNA form, the CDR3 reads TGTGCCAGCAGCCCTAAGGGGACGGTCCAAGAGACCCAGTACTTC.

The chain uses TRBV18 and TRBJ2-3; TRBD1 or TRBD2 may be the D gene (6 bases each). V lost 3 bases, J lost 4 bases, and 20 bases lay in between. CDR1 and CDR2 (germline): KGHSH, LQKENI. This CDR3 has 17 residues. CDR3 loop: CASSPGPGAGGADTQYF. The DNA of the CDR3 is TGTGCCAGCTCACCGGGCCCGGGGGCCGGTGGGGCAGATACGCAGTATTTT.

This clonotype was picked up a small number of times. The J gene is TRBJ2-2, the V gene TRBV12-3 or TRBV12-4, with a tentative D call TRBD2 (7 bases). The CDR3 is made up of 15 amino acids. V lost 0 bases and J 7 bases, leaving 12 bases between the germline ends. CDR3 protein: CASSLAGGALGELFF. In DNA, the CDR3 is TGTGCCAGCAGTTTAGCGGGGGGGGCCCTCGGGGAGCTGTTTTTT.

The genes are TRBV4-1 and TRBJ2-3, with TRBD2 identical over 7 bases. The CDR3 loop spans 16 amino acids. The ends lost 4 bases at V and 2 bases at J; junction bases unmatched: 9. Germline lookup yields CDR1 MGHRA and CDR2 YSYEKL. CDR3: CASSPLERGLTDTQYF. The CDR3 region has the DNA TGCGCCAGCAGCCCCCTCGAGCGGGGCCTCACAGATACGCAGTATTTT.

This clonotype was counted a few times. J is TRBJ1-2 and V is TRBV6-6; 8 bases map to TRBD1. With V trimmed by 5 bases and J by 6 bases, 8 bases remained unmatched. CDR3 length: 14 amino acids. Per germline, CDR1 MNHNY and CDR2 SVGAGI (reference sequence). In nucleotides, the CDR3 is TGTGCCAGCAGTACAGGACAGGGACGGGATGGCTACACCTTC. It is translated as CASSTGQGRDGYTF.

This clonotype occurred a few times. This rearrangement joins TRBV6-2 or TRBV6-3 to TRBJ2-1; possibly TRBD2 for D (6 bases). The V end lost 4 bases, the J end lost 2 bases, and 12 bases lay between the germline ends. CDR3 length: 15 amino acids. Germline-derived CDR1 and CDR2 are MNHEY and SVGEGT. CDR3 DNA: TGTGCCAGCAGTTTCGTGGGACTTCCCTACAATGAGCAGTTCTTC. This gives the protein CASSFVGLPYNEQFF.

This chain connects TRBV6-1 to TRBJ2-5, with D perhaps matching TRBD2 (6 bases). Germline CDR1 MNHNS, CDR2 SASEGT. V was cut by 0 bases and J by 7 bases, with 12 bases left in between. This CDR3 has 14 residues. CDR3 loop: CASSEAEGRGTQYF. The CDR3 region has the DNA TGTGCCAGCAGTGAAGCGGAGGGACGGGGGACCCAGTACTTC.

This rearrangement joins TRBV20-1 to TRBJ1-1; D is unclear. Germline V gene sequence: CDR1 DFQATT, CDR2 SNEGSKA (reference sequence). This CDR3 is 12 amino acids long. The V gene lost 3 bases and the J gene lost 0 bases, with 5 bases spanning the gap. The CDR3 DNA reads TGCAGTGCTAGTTTTTTGAACACTGAAGCTTTCTTT. It encodes CSASFLNTEAFF.

The chain couples TRBV20-1 to TRBJ2-7; tentative D call: TRBD1 (6 bases). This CDR3 is 14 amino acids long. Between the trimmed V and J ends, which lost 4 bases and 4 bases, there was a span of 17 bases. Germline CDR1 and CDR2: DFQATT and SNEGSKA (reference sequence). The CDR3 DNA reads TGCAGTGCTACTAACACAGGGATGGCATACGAGCAGTACTTC. It yields the protein CSATNTGMAYEQYF.

This clonotype was recorded a few times. The chain is built from TRBV7-3 and TRBJ1-2; D is perhaps TRBD1 (5 bases). V was pared by 4 bases and J by 4 bases, with 10 bases between. Per germline, CDR1 SGHTA and CDR2 FQGTGA. This CDR3 has 13 amino acids. In DNA form, the CDR3 reads TGTGCCAGCAGCTATGACAGAGCCTATGGCTACACCTTC. Its protein product is CASSYDRAYGYTF.